The 27 T cell receptor beta chains presented below share a single source sample, sequenced in a study of shared clonotypes between healthy human individuals. The assay was immunoSEQ multiplex PCR, and TCRdb's table has in-frame clones only and misses some. This table holds about 2.4 million clones, approximately 92% found once. The sequencing input was naive CD4+ T cells sorted from blood. Subset of the sample: CD45RA+ positively selected. These TCRs come from a man aged 18 to 35 in good health.

The chain links TRBV29-1 to TRBJ1-2, with 9 positions matching TRBD1. CDR3 length equals 15 residues. CDR1 is SQVTM and CDR2 is ANQGSEA in the germline V gene. V lost 5 bases, J lost 2 bases, and 9 bases stayed unmatched. CDR3 residues: CSVLDRGAPNYGYTF. The CDR3 nucleotides read TGCAGCGTTTTGGACAGGGGAGCCCCGAACTATGGCTACACCTTC.

This clone was seen a handful of times. The chain carries TRBV29-1 and TRBJ1-5, with TRBD1 as a possible D gene (5 bases). This CDR3 has 11 residues. Trimming took off 7 bases at V and 11 bases at J, with 15 bases between the two ends. Germline CDR1 SQVTM, CDR2 ANQGSEA. CDR3 protein: CSGIRGQSQHF. The CDR3 bases are TGCAGCGGGATCCGGGGCCAGTCCCAGCATTTT.

This chain uses TRBV6-1 with TRBJ2-1, with 10 bases lining up with TRBD1. J gave up 7 bases and V 6 bases, and 9 bases lay outside the gene matches. Germline assignment: CDR1 MNHNS and CDR2 SASEGT. The CDR3 contains 15 residues. As DNA, the CDR3 is TGTGCCAGCAGGAGAGGTCGGACAGGGGGTAATGAGCAGTTCTTC. The encoded protein is CASRRGRTGGNEQFF.

The gene calls are TRBV11-2 and TRBJ1-2; D not resolved. Trimming stripped 2 bases from V and 1 base from J, with 17 bases between. The length of the CDR3 is 17 residues. CDR1 is SGHAT, CDR2 FQNNGV, per germline. In nucleotides, the CDR3 is TGTGCCAGCAGCTTATCAGTCGGTCAGGTTGATAACTATGGCTACACCTTC. This gives the protein CASSLSVGQVDNYGYTF.

The chain couples TRBV30 to TRBJ2-1; no clear D. The V and J ends lost 2 bases and 6 bases respectively, with 14 bases between them. The CDR3 runs to 14 residues. Per germline, CDR1 GTSNPN and CDR2 SVGIG (reference sequence). CDR3 sequence: CAWSSGVYGNEQFF. DNA of the CDR3: TGTGCCTGGAGTTCTGGCGTTTATGGCAATGAGCAGTTCTTC.

The rearrangement joins TRBV18 to TRBJ2-7; tentatively, D is TRBD2 (6 bases). Trimming stripped 1 base from V and 5 bases from J, with 12 bases between. In germline, CDR1 is KGHSH, CDR2 LQKENI. The CDR3 length is 14 residues. The CDR3 sequence: CASSPQGLRDEQYF. DNA for the CDR3: TGTGCCAGCTCACCACAGGGACTTCGCGACGAGCAGTACTTC.

Note on this clone: Other DNA sequences in this specimen translate into the identical CDR3. The CDR3 protein is CASSPGTSGTDTQYF. The CDR3, as DNA: TGTGCCAGCAGTCCCGGGACTAGCGGCACAGATACGCAGTATTTT. The rearrangement joins TRBV6-5 to TRBJ2-3; TRBD2 matches 10 bases. In germline, CDR1 is MNHEY, CDR2 SVGAGI. CDR3 size: 15 residues. The V and J ends lost 5 bases and 1 base, in that order; junction bases with no gene match: 3.

The chain is built from TRBV6-7 and TRBJ1-2, with 8 bases identical to TRBD1. TRBV6-7 counts as an open reading frame of uncertain function. The trim removed 6 bases at V and 4 bases at J, leaving 16 bases unmatched. There are 17 residues in the CDR3. For the CDR3, the DNA is TGTGCCAGCAGCCCCCAGGGGACAGGTAGGGAATTCTATGGCTACACCTTC. Translating it yields CASSPQGTGREFYGYTF.

With respect to this clone: This CDR3 is also generated by other DNA sequences in the sample. CDR3 residues: CASRGQGAGEQYF. CDR3 DNA: TGTGCCAGCAGGGGACAGGGGGCAGGTGAGCAGTACTTC. The rearrangement links TRBV6-1 to TRBJ2-7; TRBD1 matches at 12 bases. Germline V CDR1 and CDR2: MNHNS, SASEGT. This CDR3 is built from 13 residues. The J segment lost 7 bases and the V segment lost 6 bases, leaving 4 bases of the junction unmatched.

V and J are TRBV29-1 and TRBJ2-1; D remains ambiguous. Trimming removed 4 bases from V and 9 bases from J, with 10 bases in between. The CDR3 sequence is 11 residues long. Germline CDR1 reads SQVTM; CDR2 reads ANQGSEA. CDR3 nucleotide sequence: TGCAGCGTTGCAGTGGGTGGTGAGCAGTTCTTC. Protein sequence: CSVAVGGEQFF.

The V gene is TRBV5-1, the J gene TRBJ2-1, with 8 bases fitting TRBD1. Germline assignment: CDR1 SGHRS and CDR2 YFSETQ. After removal of 1 base from V and 15 bases from J, the junction contained 12 bases not matched to a gene. This CDR3 contains 14 residues. Written as DNA, the CDR3 is TGCGCCAGCAGCTTGCTGGATACCGGGACAGGTGGGTTCTTC. This gives the protein CASSLLDTGTGGFF.

The rearrangement uses TRBV9 and TRBJ2-3; perhaps TRBD2 as D (6 bases). Germline CDR1 is SGDLS and CDR2 is YYNGEE. The CDR3 length is 15 residues. V gave up 0 bases and J gave up 1 base, with 9 bases separating them. The CDR3 nucleotides are TGTGCCAGCAGCGTAGTACCTAGCGGCACAGATACGCAGTATTTT. Translated: CASSVVPSGTDTQYF.

The rearrangement uses TRBV5-1 and TRBJ2-1, with 11 nucleotides matching TRBD2. The CDR3 totals 16 residues. In germline, CDR1 is SGHRS, CDR2 YFSETQ. V was pared by 4 bases and J by 2 bases, with 5 bases of the junction left unmatched. As DNA, the CDR3 is TGCGCCAGCAGCATAACTAGCGGGAGAACCTACAATGAGCAGTTCTTC. Translated, it gives CASSITSGRTYNEQFF.

The chain has TRBV7-2 and TRBJ2-2; the match to TRBD2 covers 10 bases. V lost 1 base to trimming and J lost 6 bases; unmatched junction nucleotides: 8. Germline V gives CDR1 SGHTA, CDR2 FQGNSA. This CDR3 has 17 amino acids. The CDR3 sequence: CASSLVLAGVWAGELFF. The CDR3 DNA reads TGTGCCAGCAGCTTAGTCCTAGCGGGAGTATGGGCCGGGGAGCTGTTTTTT.

The chain uses TRBV19 and TRBJ1-5; D not resolved. The ends were cut back, 4 bases at V and 9 bases at J, with 13 bases in the middle. The CDR3 is 13 residues long. Per germline, CDR1 LNHDA and CDR2 SQIVND (reference sequence). This CDR3 is CASSTDPLGPQHF. CDR3 nucleotides: TGTGCCAGTAGTACAGACCCGTTGGGGCCCCAGCATTTT.

This chain joins TRBV5-1 and TRBJ1-2; possibly TRBD1 for D (6 bases). V lost 4 bases and J 6 bases, leaving 10 bases between the germline ends. Germline assignment: CDR1 SGHRS and CDR2 YFSETQ. There are 12 residues in the CDR3. Here the CDR3 DNA reads TGCGCCAGCAGCACTGACAGGCATGGCTACACCTTC. This encodes CASSTDRHGYTF.

The V and J genes are TRBV28 and TRBJ2-7; the D gene is possibly TRBD2 (5 bases). The CDR3 contains 13 residues. The V end was cut by 8 bases, the J end by 4 bases, with 15 bases between. Germline CDR1 is MDHEN and CDR2 is SYDVKM. The CDR3 nucleotides are TGTGCCAGCGGGAGATGGGCTGCATACGAGCAGTACTTC. Protein: CASGRWAAYEQYF.

The chain employs TRBV7-2 and TRBJ1-5; TRBD1 agrees at 7 bases. Looked up from germline, CDR1 is SGHTA and CDR2 is FQGNSA. CDR3 length equals 15 residues. Losses at the gene ends were 7 bases for V and 0 bases for J; bases not matched to a gene: 6. The chain's CDR3 is CASTSTGSSNQPQHF. Here the CDR3 DNA reads TGTGCCAGCACCTCGACAGGGTCTAGCAATCAGCCCCAGCATTTT. The variable domain in full, completed from reference TRBV7-2 and TRBJ1-5, reads GAGVSQSPSNKVTEKGKDVELRCDPISGHTALYWYRQSLGQGLEFLIYFQGNSAPDKSGLPSDRFSAERTGGSVSTLTIQRTQQEDSAVYLCASTSTGSSNQPQHFGDGTRLSIL.

The genes are TRBV15 and TRBJ1-2; 10 nucleotides align to TRBD1. Germline assignment: CDR1 LNHNV and CDR2 YYDKDF (reference sequence). The CDR3 runs 13 residues. J lost 7 bases, V lost 1 base, and 0 bases had no gene match. For the CDR3, the DNA is TGTGCCACCAGCAGAGGGGACAGGGGTGGCTACACCTTC. Translation: CATSRGDRGGYTF. Using reference TRBV15 and TRBJ1-2 for the parts outside the CDR3, the full variable domain is DAMVIQNPRYQVTQFGKPVTLSCSQTLNHNVMYWYQQKSSQAPKLLFHYYDKDFNNEADTPDNFQSRRPNTSFCFLDIRSPGLGDTAMYLCATSRGDRGGYTFGSGTRLTVV.

V gene TRBV27 combines with J gene TRBJ2-7, with D possibly TRBD2 on 6 matching bases. The germline gives CDR1 MNHEY, CDR2 SMNVEV (reference sequence). The CDR3 totals 12 residues. V dropped 6 bases and J dropped 9 bases, with 15 bases sitting between them. The chain's CDR3 is CASSSTRGGQYF. The CDR3 DNA is TGTGCCAGCAGCTCAACTAGGGGAGGGCAGTACTTC.

The genes are TRBV4-2 and TRBJ1-4; 11 nucleotides align to TRBD1. CDR3 length: 17 amino acids. V gave up 2 bases and J gave up 0 bases; unmatched junction bases: 2. In germline, CDR1 is LGHNA, CDR2 YNFKEQ. CDR3: CASSQPGQGATNEKLFF. CDR3 DNA sequence: TGTGCCAGCAGCCAACCGGGACAGGGGGCAACTAATGAAAAACTGTTTTTT.

V usage is TRBV9 and J usage is TRBJ2-7, with D perhaps TRBD2 (5 bases). The CDR3 consists of 14 residues. Germline V gene data show CDR1 as SGDLS and CDR2 as YYNGEE. Trimming removed 0 bases from V and 3 bases from J, with 10 bases in between. The CDR3: CASSVVSSSYEQYF. In DNA form, the CDR3 reads TGTGCCAGCAGCGTAGTCTCTAGCAGCTACGAGCAGTACTTC.

Only a few counts were recorded for this clone. This chain links TRBV30 with TRBJ1-5; D gene uncertain. Germline CDR1 and CDR2: GTSNPN and SVGIG (reference sequence). V shed 1 base and J shed 6 bases, with 10 bases lying between them. The CDR3 loop spans 13 amino acids. The CDR3 region has the DNA TGTGCCTGGAGTGCATCGGGGAGTCAGCCCCAGCATTTT. It yields the protein CAWSASGSQPQHF.

The V call is TRBV7-3, the J call TRBJ1-1, with 7 bases matching TRBD1. Trimming took 2 bases from V and 1 from J; bases not matched to a gene: 10. This CDR3 region has 17 residues. The germline CDR1 and CDR2 sequences are SGHTA and FQGTGA. In nucleotides, the CDR3 is TGTGCCAGCAGCTTACGGGGGGGACAGATATCGAACACTGAAGCTTTCTTT. Protein sequence: CASSLRGGQISNTEAFF.

The chain combines TRBV19 with TRBJ1-4; D perhaps matches TRBD1 (5 bases). CDR3 size: 13 residues. Germline CDR1 reads LNHDA; CDR2 reads SQIVND (reference sequence). The V gene lost 4 bases and the J gene lost 8 bases, with 11 bases spanning the gap. The CDR3 reads CASSTQGGEKLFF. The CDR3 bases are TGTGCCAGTAGTACCCAGGGCGGCGAAAAACTGTTTTTT.

This rearrangement joins TRBV30 to TRBJ2-3; D not resolved. From germline, CDR1 is GTSNPN and CDR2 SVGIG (reference sequence). The CDR3 consists of 16 residues. V was shortened by 1 base and J by 1 base, with 15 bases between the two germline ends. The CDR3 DNA reads TGTGCCTGGAGTGAGTGGGCCTATGGCGGCACAGATACGCAGTATTTT. Its translation: CAWSEWAYGGTDTQYF.

The chain joins TRBV6-1 to TRBJ2-5; 9 bases are shared with TRBD2. V lost 5 bases to trimming and J lost 4 bases; unmatched junction nucleotides: 5. The V gene's germline CDR1 is MNHNS and CDR2 SASEGT. The CDR3 is 14 amino acids. This CDR3 reads CASSNSGSSETQYF. The DNA of the CDR3 is TGTGCCAGCAGTAATAGCGGGAGCTCAGAGACCCAGTACTTC.